The 31 T cell receptor beta chains below all came from one sample that was sequenced in a study of cytomegalovirus exposure and HLA in healthy donors. PCR was performed using 60 Vbeta and 13 Jbeta primers. The data were produced by immunoSEQ multiplex PCR, yet TCRdb's version contains in-frame clones alone and is incomplete. The sample gives about 140,000 clones, roughly 74% of which show up once; around 3.4% is in the top ten. Sequenced input: PBMCs. The receptors here all came from a man aged 35 to 55 in good health and CMV-seronegative.

This chain's CDR3 is CASSLAIEDNEQFF. DNA of the CDR3: TGCGCCAGCAGCTTGGCAATAGAGGACAATGAGCAGTTCTTC. The chain is built from TRBV5-1 and TRBJ2-1; D not resolved. CDR1 is SGHRS and CDR2 is YFSETQ in the germline V gene. The length of the CDR3 is 14 residues. Trimming removed 0 bases from V and 5 bases from J, with 9 bases in between.

The chain joins TRBV30 to TRBJ1-3, with a possible D match to TRBD1 (6 bases). V was shortened by 4 bases and J by 4 bases, with 11 bases between the two germline ends. CDR3 size: 13 residues. Germline V gene lookup returns CDR1 GTSNPN and CDR2 SVGIG (reference sequence). Here the CDR3 reads CAWTTGSGNTIYF. The CDR3, as DNA: TGTGCCTGGACCACAGGGTCGGGAAACACCATATATTTT.

This clone was detected once. The rearrangement links TRBV19 to TRBJ2-7; D is possibly TRBD2 (7 bases). The germline gives CDR1 LNHDA, CDR2 SQIVND (reference sequence). The V end lost 3 bases, the J end lost 3 bases, and 15 bases lay between the germline ends. The CDR3 spans 15 residues. CDR3 sequence (DNA): TGTGCCAGTAGTATGGGCGGGGGCAAAATCTACGAGCAGTACTTC. Protein: CASSMGGGKIYEQYF.

This clone was picked up a small number of times. V usage is TRBV7-9 and J usage is TRBJ2-7, with TRBD2 matching over 11 bases. Trimming at V came to 5 bases and at J to 3 bases, leaving 6 bases not matched to a gene. CDR1 and CDR2 (germline): SEHNR, FQNEAQ (reference sequence). The CDR3 extends over 15 amino acids. This CDR3 is CASSPQGTSGYEQYF. CDR3 coding DNA: TGTGCCAGCAGCCCCCAGGGGACTAGCGGCTACGAGCAGTACTTC.

The gene calls are TRBV7-2 and TRBJ2-1; D possibly corresponds to TRBD1 (6 bases). Germline V gene sequence: CDR1 SGHTA, CDR2 FQGNSA. The ends were cut back, 3 bases at V and 6 bases at J, with 9 bases in the middle. CDR3 length: 13 residues. CDR3 residues: CASSLGHLNEQFF. CDR3 bases: TGTGCCAGCAGCTTGGGACATCTCAATGAGCAGTTCTTC.

This clone was detected once. The rearrangement uses TRBV19 and TRBJ1-1, with D maybe TRBD1 (5 bases). Germline V lookup: CDR1 LNHDA, CDR2 SQIVND (reference sequence). Trimming left V 9 bases short and J 7 bases short, with 15 bases between. The CDR3 is 12 residues long. The CDR3 coding sequence is TGTGCCAGCGACTCAGGGTCGAATGAAGCTTTCTTT. Protein: CASDSGSNEAFF. Supplemented by reference TRBV19 and TRBJ1-1, the full variable domain reads DGGITQSPKYLFRKEGQNVTLSCEQNLNHDAMYWYRQDPGQGLRLIYYSQIVNDFQKGDIAEGYSVSREKKESFPLTVTSAQKNPTAFYLCASDSGSNEAFFGQGTRLTVV.

The chain combines TRBV5-1 with TRBJ2-2; 9 bases match TRBD1. CDR1 is SGHRS, CDR2 YFSETQ, per germline. The CDR3 extends over 15 amino acids. Losses at the gene ends were 3 bases for V and 1 base for J; bases not matched to a gene: 1. CDR3 sequence: CASSWTGENTGELFF. In nucleotides, the CDR3 is TGCGCCAGCAGCTGGACAGGGGAGAACACCGGGGAGCTGTTTTTT.

V gene TRBV7-9 combines with J gene TRBJ1-5, with TRBD1 as a possible D gene (6 bases). Germline CDR1 is SEHNR and CDR2 is FQNEAQ (reference sequence). The germline V and J ends were trimmed by 5 bases and 2 bases, with 10 bases remaining between them. There are 14 residues in the CDR3. CDR3 amino acids: CASSKGGGNQPQHF. The CDR3 DNA follows: TGTGCCAGCAGCAAGGGGGGGGGCAATCAGCCCCAGCATTTT.

V and J are TRBV7-6 and TRBJ2-3; 12 bases agree with TRBD2. The germline V gene encodes CDR1 SGHVS and CDR2 FNYEAQ. The CDR3 is 17 residues long. V lost 1 base, J lost 8 bases, and 10 bases stayed unmatched. The CDR3 here is CASSLVSTSGGEGTQYF. CDR3 sequence (DNA): TGTGCCAGCAGCTTAGTTTCGACTAGCGGGGGAGAGGGTACGCAGTATTTT.

V usage is TRBV6-5 and J usage is TRBJ1-2, with D tentatively TRBD1 (5 bases). There are 15 residues in the CDR3. In germline, CDR1 is MNHEY, CDR2 SVGAGI. V gave up 5 bases and J gave up 1 base, with 14 bases separating them. This chain's CDR3 is CASSMTAFGNYGYTF. As DNA, the CDR3 is TGTGCCAGCAGTATGACAGCTTTTGGTAACTATGGCTACACCTTC.

The chain recombines TRBV5-4 with TRBJ1-6; D remains unclear. CDR1 SGHNT and CDR2 YYREEE come from the germline V gene (reference sequence). The CDR3 runs to 16 residues. Trimming took 4 bases from V and 6 from J, leaving 17 bases between them. CDR3 region: CASSAPTGTVNSPLHF. Here the CDR3 DNA reads TGTGCCAGCAGCGCGCCCACGGGTACTGTTAATTCACCCCTCCACTTT. Drawing the rest from reference TRBV5-4 and TRBJ1-6, the complete variable domain is ETGVTQSPTHLIKTRGQQVTLRCSSQSGHNTVSWYQQALGQGPQFIFQYYREEENGRGNFPPRFSGLQFPNYSSELNVNALELDDSALYLCASSAPTGTVNSPLHFGNGTRLTVT.

Remarks on this clone: Germline is not matched at one junction end, which may reflect a read error. The chain joins TRBV7-9 to TRBJ2-7, with D uncertain. CDR1 is SEHNR, CDR2 FQNEAQ, per germline (reference sequence). The CDR3 covers 11 residues. CDR3 sequence: CASSSIMPWHF. DNA of the CDR3: TGTGCCAGCAGCTCCATAATGCCATGGCACTTC.

The chain employs TRBV7-2 and TRBJ2-5, with D possibly matching TRBD1 (6 bases). Germline V gene sequence: CDR1 SGHTA, CDR2 FQGNSA. This CDR3 is built from 15 residues. Trimming pared 2 bases from V and 4 bases from J, leaving 14 bases between. CDR3 sequence: CASSLTGHASETQYF. CDR3 in DNA: TGTGCCAGCAGCTTAACGGGACATGCATCAGAGACCCAGTACTTC.

The chain combines TRBV4-2 with TRBJ1-6; D not resolved. Trimming left V 2 bases short and J 4 bases short, with 12 bases between. The CDR3 has 16 amino acids. The germline gives CDR1 LGHNA, CDR2 YNFKEQ. As DNA, the CDR3 is TGTGCCAGCAGCCAAACCCCGTCGGGGTATAATTCACCCCTCCACTTT. Translating gives CASSQTPSGYNSPLHF.

The chain joins TRBV10-3 to TRBJ2-7, with TRBD1 as a possible D gene (6 bases). The V and J ends lost 3 bases and 0 bases respectively, with 15 bases between them. CDR1 is ENHRY, CDR2 SYGVKD, per germline. This CDR3 is built from 16 residues. The CDR3 DNA follows: TGTGCCATCAGTGAAAATGGGGGCCGAAGCTCCTACGAGCAGTACTTC. Residues: CAISENGGRSSYEQYF.

The chain recombines TRBV11-2 with TRBJ2-7, with D possibly TRBD1 on 5 matching bases. V dropped 0 bases and J dropped 3 bases, with 9 bases sitting between them. The germline gives CDR1 SGHAT, CDR2 FQNNGV. The CDR3 consists of 14 residues. CDR3 amino acids: CASSLDLGRYEQYF. The CDR3 DNA is TGTGCCAGCAGCTTAGATCTGGGGCGCTACGAGCAGTACTTC.

The V gene is TRBV27, the J gene TRBJ2-7; D might be TRBD1 (7 bases). Trimming removed 11 bases at V and 6 bases at J, with 17 bases between. The germline gives CDR1 MNHEY, CDR2 SMNVEV (reference sequence). This CDR3 has 12 residues. The CDR3 spells CAAQGGLGEQYF. CDR3 bases: TGTGCCGCTCAGGGGGGTCTCGGCGAGCAGTACTTC.

The genes are TRBV19 and TRBJ2-5; 8 nucleotides agree with TRBD2. The CDR3 loop spans 15 amino acids. The V segment lost 2 bases and the J segment 3 bases; nucleotides outside the gene matches: 5. Germline V gives CDR1 LNHDA, CDR2 SQIVND (reference sequence). CDR3 amino acids: CASSIQRGNKETQYF. DNA of the CDR3: TGTGCCAGTAGTATACAGCGGGGGAATAAAGAGACCCAGTACTTC.

The V and J genes are TRBV2 and TRBJ2-7; 10 bases line up with TRBD1. The CDR3 totals 13 residues. Per the germline V gene, CDR1 is SNHLY and CDR2 is FYNNEI. V gave up 9 bases and J gave up 5 bases; unmatched junction bases: 7. The CDR3 here is CASLTGGWDEQYF. Written as DNA, the CDR3 is TGTGCCAGTCTGACAGGGGGCTGGGACGAGCAGTACTTC.

The V and J genes are TRBV27 and TRBJ1-2; the D gene is possibly TRBD1 (6 bases). The CDR3 extends over 16 amino acids. Germline V lookup: CDR1 MNHEY, CDR2 SMNVEV (reference sequence). Trimming took off 1 base at V and 4 bases at J, with 16 bases between the two ends. The CDR3 reads CASSLYLPGELYGYTF. CDR3 sequence (DNA): TGTGCCAGCAGTTTATATCTCCCAGGGGAGCTCTATGGCTACACCTTC.

This chain joins TRBV5-6 and TRBJ1-6, with TRBD1 matching 7 bases. Germline trimming cut 2 bases from V and 10 bases from J; bases unmatched to any gene: 6. Looked up from germline, CDR1 is SGHDT and CDR2 is YYEEEE. There are 14 residues in the CDR3. Here the CDR3 DNA reads TGTGCCAGCAGCTTACAGGGGTTTCTCTCACCCCTCCACTTT. This sequence encodes CASSLQGFLSPLHF.

This chain links TRBV5-1 with TRBJ1-4, with 7 bases identical to TRBD1. Germline V gene sequence: CDR1 SGHRS, CDR2 YFSETQ. After removal of 0 bases from V and 8 bases from J, the junction contained 4 bases not matched to a gene. There are 14 residues in the CDR3. CDR3 region: CASSLGGGREKLFF. The CDR3, as DNA: TGCGCCAGCAGCTTGGGAGGGGGCAGGGAAAAACTGTTTTTT.

This chain joins TRBV9 and TRBJ2-3, with 7 bases that match TRBD1. Germline trimming cut 6 bases from V and 2 bases from J; bases unmatched to any gene: 9. Per germline, CDR1 SGDLS and CDR2 YYNGEE. This CDR3 is built from 15 residues. The CDR3 region is CASIPGQSNTDTQYF. The CDR3 DNA reads as TGTGCCAGCATCCCGGGACAGAGCAACACAGATACGCAGTATTTT.

The J gene is TRBJ2-7, the V gene TRBV19; D remains ambiguous. V was trimmed by 1 base and J by 2 bases, leaving 9 bases between them. This CDR3 comprises 14 residues. Germline V gene sequence: CDR1 LNHDA, CDR2 SQIVND (reference sequence). The CDR3 nucleotides are TGTGCCAGTAGTATAGGAGTCGGAGCCTACGAGCAGTACTTC. This codes for CASSIGVGAYEQYF.

The rearrangement uses TRBV28 and TRBJ1-2; D is perhaps TRBD1 (6 bases). The length of the CDR3 is 12 residues. Trimming took off 4 bases at V and 8 bases at J, with 11 bases between the two ends. From germline, CDR1 is MDHEN and CDR2 SYDVKM. The CDR3 loop reads CASSWGLRGYTF. The CDR3 DNA follows: TGTGCCAGCAGTTGGGGGCTGAGGGGCTACACCTTC.

The J gene is TRBJ1-5, the V gene TRBV5-1, with D perhaps matching TRBD1 (6 bases). Trimming cost V 4 bases and J 1 base, with 12 bases left between them. Germline V lookup: CDR1 SGHRS, CDR2 YFSETQ. The CDR3 is made up of 15 amino acids. This CDR3 is CASSPGDRSNQPQHF. DNA of the CDR3: TGCGCCAGCAGCCCAGGAGACAGGAGCAATCAGCCCCAGCATTTT.

The chain combines TRBV6-6 with TRBJ2-1; 7 bases are shared with TRBD1. After removal of 6 bases from V and 2 bases from J, the junction contained 10 bases not matched to a gene. CDR1 is MNHNY and CDR2 is SVGAGI in the germline V gene (reference sequence). The CDR3 consists of 16 residues. The CDR3 nucleotides read TGTGCCAGCAGCCTGAGAACCGGGACAGCCTACAATGAGCAGTTCTTC. This sequence encodes CASSLRTGTAYNEQFF.

The chain recombines TRBV28 with TRBJ2-5; unclear D gene. The J call may be in error: the DNA end matches TRBJ2-7 better. The CDR3 is made up of 11 amino acids. Germline CDR1 is MDHEN and CDR2 is SYDVKM. The CDR3 nucleotides are TGTGCCAGCAGCGGCTACTACGAGCAGTACTTC. Translating it yields CASSGYYEQYF.

This clone has only a few counts. V is TRBV5-8 and J is TRBJ2-3, with no clear D. V gave up 0 bases and J gave up 1 base, with 9 bases separating them. The CDR3 runs to 15 residues. From germline, CDR1 is SGHTS and CDR2 YDEGEE. In DNA, the CDR3 is TGTGCCAGCAGCTTGGGTCCAGTACGCACAGATACGCAGTATTTT. Its protein product is CASSLGPVRTDTQYF. Full variable domain (missing parts from reference TRBV5-8 and TRBJ2-3): EAGVTQSPTHLIKTRGQQATLRCSPISGHTSVYWYQQALGLGLQFLLWYDEGEERNRGNFPPRFSGRQFPNYSSELNVNALELEDSALYLCASSLGPVRTDTQYFGPGTRLTVL.

This clone was counted only a few times. This chain connects TRBV9 to TRBJ2-1, with D tentatively TRBD2 (5 bases). The CDR3 extends over 14 amino acids. The germline V gene encodes CDR1 SGDLS and CDR2 YYNGEE. Trimming left V 2 bases short and J 1 base short, with 7 bases between. CDR3 protein: CASSVGVSYNEQFF. DNA for the CDR3: TGTGCCAGCAGCGTCGGGGTATCCTACAATGAGCAGTTCTTC.

This chain links TRBV11-3 with TRBJ2-3; D call uncertain. Trimming took 1 base from V and 0 from J, leaving 8 bases between them. The CDR3 covers 15 residues. Germline CDR1 and CDR2: SGHNT and YENEEA. The CDR3 region has the DNA TGTGCCAGCAGCTTAGGTGGGCCTAGCACAGATACGCAGTATTTT. The encoded protein is CASSLGGPSTDTQYF.